Each of the 2 T cell receptor beta chains below was sequenced from the same sample in a study of blood T cell repertoires in COVID-19. Assay used: immunoSEQ multiplex PCR; TCRdb lists only in-frame clones, some missing. The sample lists about 190,000 clones; 70% to 80% were seen once. Input material: peripheral blood. These TCRs come from a man in his forties or fifties who had recovered from COVID-19.

This rearrangement joins TRBV18 to TRBJ2-7; possibly TRBD1 for D (7 bases). Germline values: CDR1 KGHSH, CDR2 LQKENI. This CDR3 has 18 residues. Trimming cost V 0 bases and J 2 bases, with 20 bases left between them. CDR3: CASSPPGPGGNYAYEQYF. In DNA form, the CDR3 reads TGTGCCAGCTCACCACCTGGACCAGGGGGGAACTATGCCTACGAGCAGTACTTC. Using reference TRBV18 and TRBJ2-7 for the parts outside the CDR3, the full variable domain is NAGVMQNPRHLVRRRGQEARLRCSPMKGHSHVYWYRQLPEEGLKFMVYLQKENIIDESGMPKERFSAEFPKEGPSILRIQQVVRGDSAAYFCASSPPGPGGNYAYEQYFGPGTRLTVT.

CDR3 nucleotide sequence: TGTGCCAGCAGTTTTCGTGAGAGAGGCTACACCTTC. Its protein is CASSFRERGYTF. The V gene is TRBV28, the J gene TRBJ1-2; D ambiguous. V was trimmed by 3 bases and J by 8 bases, leaving 10 bases between them. This CDR3 region has 12 residues. The germline V gene has CDR1 MDHEN and CDR2 SYDVKM.